This T cell receptor beta chain stems from a study of T cell changes during pregnancy in multiple sclerosis. Assay used: immunoSEQ multiplex PCR; TCRdb lists only in-frame clones, some missing. Of around 88,000 clones in the sample, around 94% are singletons; the top ten hold about 2.7%. The V end lost 5 bases, the J end lost 7 bases, and 20 bases lay between the germline ends. The CDR3 has 14 residues. Germline lookup yields CDR1 SQVTM and CDR2 ANQGSEA. The rearrangement joins TRBV29-1 to TRBJ1-2; D possibly corresponds to TRBD1 (6 bases). The material sequenced was peripheral blood, taken in the first trimester of pregnancy. The TCR sequence derives from a female donor with multiple sclerosis, enrolled in a pregnancy study. CDR3 protein: CSVPYLGGRSGYTF. DNA of the CDR3: TGCAGCGTTCCTTACCTAGGGGGAAGAAGTGGCTACACCTTC. Full variable domain (remainder filled in from reference TRBV29-1 and TRBJ1-2): SAVISQKPSRDICQRGTSLTIQCQVDSQVTMMFWYRQQPGQSLTLIATANQGSEATYESGFVIDKFPISRPNLTFSTLTVSNMSPEDSSIYLCSVPYLGGRSGYTFGSGTRLTVV.